What follows are 17 T cell receptor beta chains derived from one specimen sequenced in a study of blood T cell repertoires in COVID-19. Libraries were prepared by immunoSEQ multiplex PCR; TCRdb keeps only in-frame clonotypes and omits some of them. The sample lists 45,000 to 60,000 clones, approximately 85% occurring once. Material for sequencing was peripheral blood. The receptors were sampled from a human donor with acute or convalescent COVID-19. The donor label of this sample is uncertain.

V and J are TRBV10-3 and TRBJ2-7; D is perhaps TRBD1 (5 bases). The CDR3 has 14 residues. The germline V gene has CDR1 ENHRY and CDR2 SYGVKD. V shed 2 bases and J shed 4 bases, with 12 bases lying between them. CDR3 coding DNA: TGTGCCATCAGTGAGGGGGCGACTCCTTACGAGCAGTACTTC. It yields the protein CAISEGATPYEQYF.

The rearrangement links TRBV10-1 to TRBJ2-7; 7 positions match TRBD1. Germline CDR1 and CDR2: WNHNN and SYGVQD (reference sequence). CDR3 length equals 15 residues. Trimming removed 5 bases from V and 7 bases from J; junction bases left unmatched: 14. The DNA for the CDR3 is TGCGCCAGCAGTTCCCCCGGGACAGAGGGGAGAGAGCAGTACTTC. This encodes CASSSPGTEGREQYF.

This clone showed up just a few times. This chain connects TRBV7-9 to TRBJ2-5; tentatively, D is TRBD1 (6 bases). Between the trimmed V and J ends, which lost 1 base and 4 bases, there was a span of 19 bases. Germline assignment: CDR1 SEHNR and CDR2 FQNEAQ (reference sequence). The CDR3 runs to 17 residues. CDR3 protein: CASSLGLDRRNAETQYF. The CDR3 DNA reads as TGTGCCAGCAGCTTAGGTTTAGACAGGAGGAATGCAGAGACCCAGTACTTC.

This chain joins TRBV3-1 (or the pseudogene TRBV3-2) and TRBJ2-3; 7 bases line up with TRBD2. The CDR3 is made up of 15 amino acids. Germline CDR1 LGHDT, CDR2 YNNKEL (reference sequence). Trimming took 9 bases from V and 2 from J; bases not matched to a gene: 11. CDR3 loop: CARTSSGKYTDTQYF. The CDR3 DNA follows: TGTGCCAGGACTTCTAGCGGTAAATACACAGATACGCAGTATTTT.

This clone was detected a few times. The genes are TRBV6-6 and TRBJ1-6; D is ambiguous. The CDR3 is 12 residues long. CDR1 MNHNY and CDR2 SVGAGI come from the germline V gene (reference sequence). With 7 bases removed from V and 9 bases from J, the gap between germline ends came to 10 bases. CDR3 bases: TGTGCCAGCACCCACCAGCGTTCACCCCTCCACTTT. Its protein product is CASTHQRSPLHF.

The chain links TRBV10-3 to TRBJ1-5, with D perhaps matching TRBD1 (6 bases). V lost 9 bases and J lost 4, with 13 bases in between. The CDR3 totals 13 residues. Germline V gene lookup returns CDR1 ENHRY and CDR2 SYGVKD. The CDR3 DNA reads as TGTGCCATAACAGGACAGAAGAATCAGCCCCAGCATTTT. Its protein is CAITGQKNQPQHF.

The sample holds one count of this clone. J is TRBJ2-5 and V is TRBV10-3; tentative D call: TRBD2 (5 bases). The CDR3 contains 15 residues. The ends were cut back, 2 bases at V and 4 bases at J, with 14 bases in the middle. Looked up from germline, CDR1 is ENHRY and CDR2 is SYGVKD. CDR3 protein: CAISEGEDWRETQYF. Here the CDR3 DNA reads TGTGCCATCAGTGAGGGAGAGGACTGGCGAGAGACCCAGTACTTC.

The rearrangement uses TRBV6-6 and TRBJ1-2, with 8 bases lining up with TRBD1. This CDR3 comprises 15 residues. Unmatched junction bases numbered 5, after V lost 5 bases and J lost 0 bases. The germline V gene encodes CDR1 MNHNY and CDR2 SVGAGI (reference sequence). CDR3 sequence (DNA): TGTGCCAGCAGTCCCCGGACAGGGTCTAACTATGGCTACACCTTC. Encoded protein: CASSPRTGSNYGYTF.

This clone was counted a single time. This chain joins TRBV5-5 and TRBJ2-1; weak D call: TRBD1 (5 bases). CDR1 is SGHKS, CDR2 YYEKEE, per germline (reference sequence). This CDR3 has 15 amino acids. V was pared by 4 bases and J by 5 bases, with 16 bases between. CDR3: CASSLNPTVNNEQFF. CDR3 DNA: TGTGCCAGCAGCCTAAACCCGACAGTAAACAATGAGCAGTTCTTC.

This clone has more than one count but fewer than ten. The chain joins TRBV27 to TRBJ2-7; TRBD2 aligns across 11 bases. CDR3 length equals 14 residues. V lost 5 bases and J lost 3; bases outside the gene matches: 3. CDR1 and CDR2 (germline): MNHEY, SMNVEV (reference sequence). The CDR3 protein is CASSPTSGIYEQYF. DNA of the CDR3: TGTGCCAGCAGTCCGACTAGCGGGATCTACGAGCAGTACTTC.

The chain couples TRBV7-9 to TRBJ2-7; 9 nucleotides align to TRBD2. The CDR3 has 14 amino acids. Germline CDR1 reads SEHNR; CDR2 reads FQNEAQ (reference sequence). J was trimmed by 10 bases and V by 6 bases; bases with no gene match: 13. The CDR3 bases are TGTGCCAGCAGGGAGGGACTAGCCGAAACATTTCAGTACTTC. This translates into CASREGLAETFQYF.

This CDR3 reads CASSFGRNTIYF. In DNA form, the CDR3 reads TGTGCCAGCAGTTTCGGGAGAAACACCATATATTTT. The rearrangement uses TRBV12-3 or TRBV12-4 and TRBJ1-3; D ambiguous. V gave up 3 bases and J gave up 5 bases, with 5 bases separating them. The CDR3 is 12 amino acids.

This sequence joins TRBV3-1 (or the pseudogene TRBV3-2) and TRBJ1-1; possibly TRBD1 for D (6 bases). The V end lost 0 bases, the J end lost 0 bases, and 8 bases lay between the germline ends. This CDR3 comprises 15 residues. The germline CDR1 and CDR2 sequences are LGHDT and YNNKEL (reference sequence). The CDR3 DNA reads TGTGCCAGCAGCCAAGAGGGACACATGAACACTGAAGCTTTCTTT. Protein product: CASSQEGHMNTEAFF.

The CDR3 nucleotides are TGTGCCACCAGCAAAAGACTAGCGGGCTTCTCACGGGAGCAGTACTTC. Translation: CATSKRLAGFSREQYF. V gene TRBV15 combines with J gene TRBJ2-7, with 10 bases aligning to TRBD2. Germline CDR1 reads LNHNV; CDR2 reads YYDKDF (reference sequence). This CDR3 region has 16 residues. V lost 4 bases to trimming and J lost 7 bases; unmatched junction nucleotides: 13.

Only one count was recorded for this clone. CDR3 sequence reads: CASSLLAYTEAFF. For the CDR3, the DNA is TGTGCCAGCAGTTTATTGGCCTACACTGAAGCTTTCTTT. The V call is TRBV28, the J call TRBJ1-1; no definite D call. Trimming left V 1 base short and J 3 bases short, with 6 bases between. Germline CDR1 reads MDHEN; CDR2 reads SYDVKM. The CDR3 is made up of 13 amino acids.

The chain uses TRBV28 and TRBJ1-5; 7 nucleotides line up with TRBD1. The CDR3 length is 15 residues. Germline loops: CDR1 MDHEN, CDR2 SYDVKM. J lost 9 bases, V lost 2 bases, and 10 bases had no gene match. The CDR3 protein is CASSLPGQAKGPQHF. The CDR3 nucleotides read TGTGCCAGCAGTTTACCCGGACAGGCCAAAGGGCCCCAGCATTTT.

This clone has a handful of counts. The V call is TRBV27, the J call TRBJ1-2; D may be TRBD1 (5 bases). Germline loops: CDR1 MNHEY, CDR2 SMNVEV (reference sequence). The V end lost 0 bases, the J end lost 4 bases, and 15 bases lay between the germline ends. This CDR3 spans 16 amino acids. CDR3 loop: CASSLSINGGGYGYTF. As DNA, the CDR3 is TGTGCCAGCAGTTTATCGATAAATGGGGGAGGCTATGGCTACACCTTC.